A selection of T cell receptor beta chains follows, all from one sample in a study of siplizumab effects on memory and regulatory T cells. TCRdb keeps only in-frame clones here, not all; method: immunoSEQ multiplex PCR. The repertoire holds 9,500 to 11,000 clones, with more than 35% as singletons. These receptors lack a known antigen. The specimen was CFSE-low (dividing) CD8+ T cells sorted from an allogeneic mixed lymphocyte reaction. Receptors originate from a human donor in good health; the cells came from an allogeneic mixed lymphocyte reaction. The CDR3 runs from the conserved cysteine through the conserved F or W. Fields, in order: J gene, V gene, clone size, CDR3 protein. Clone size appears in some rows only: once, few, many, or a class for an expanded clone.

j_gene: TRBJ2-1
v_gene: TRBV4-1
abundance: NA
CDR3aa: CASSQGVMGSYNEQFF

j_gene: TRBJ1-5
v_gene: TRBV6-5
abundance: NA
CDR3aa: CASSYSENNQPQHF

j_gene: TRBJ2-3
v_gene: TRBV5-6
abundance: many
CDR3aa: CASSLRDSTTDTQYF

j_gene: TRBJ1-1
v_gene: TRBV18
abundance: few
CDR3aa: CASSPQSGQGNTEAFF

j_gene: TRBJ1-1
v_gene: TRBV27
abundance: medium-sized
CDR3aa: CASSSTGLGVMNTEAFF

j_gene: TRBJ1-2
v_gene: TRBV29-1
abundance: once
CDR3aa: CSVEPTGYYGYTF

j_gene: TRBJ1-1
v_gene: TRBV10-2
abundance: few
CDR3aa: CASSYRGRAEAFF

j_gene: TRBJ2-7
v_gene: TRBV19
abundance: NA
CDR3aa: CASSPGHNYEQYF

j_gene: TRBJ2-5
v_gene: TRBV6-5
abundance: medium-sized
CDR3aa: CASSYYSTQETQYF

j_gene: TRBJ1-1
v_gene: TRBV6-5
abundance: NA
CDR3aa: CASSYGWNTEAFF

j_gene: TRBJ2-1
v_gene: TRBV10-2
abundance: once
CDR3aa: CASSEGPSSYNEQFF

j_gene: TRBJ2-3
v_gene: TRBV10-3
abundance: few
CDR3aa: CAINEGYTDTQYF

j_gene: TRBJ1-3
v_gene: TRBV25-1
abundance: medium-sized
CDR3aa: CASSEGTDGNTIYF

j_gene: TRBJ2-7
v_gene: TRBV6-5
abundance: NA
CDR3aa: CATGGEQYF

j_gene: TRBJ1-1
v_gene: TRBV7-3
abundance: NA
CDR3aa: CASSSTGPHTEAFF

j_gene: NA
v_gene: TRBV21-1
abundance: NA
CDR3aa: CASMTVSYEQYF

j_gene: TRBJ2-7
v_gene: TRBV2
abundance: once
CDR3aa: CARAQADNYEQYF

j_gene: TRBJ1-2
v_gene: TRBV9
abundance: many
CDR3aa: CASSAEQGAGYGYTF

j_gene: TRBJ2-1
v_gene: TRBV10-2
abundance: medium-sized
CDR3aa: CAVRTSGIEQFF

j_gene: TRBJ2-3
v_gene: TRBV4-1
abundance: few
CDR3aa: CASSQDDRVGTDTQYF

j_gene: TRBJ2-2
v_gene: TRBV5-4
abundance: NA
CDR3aa: CASSLDRTGELFF

j_gene: TRBJ2-4
v_gene: TRBV21-1
abundance: medium-sized
CDR3aa: CASSKGTGGNIQYF

j_gene: TRBJ1-1
v_gene: TRBV4-1
abundance: medium-sized
CDR3aa: CASSQDAGPLNTEAFF

j_gene: TRBJ1-1
v_gene: TRBV9
abundance: many
CDR3aa: CASSVEGTGNTEAFF

j_gene: TRBJ2-7
v_gene: TRBV5-6
abundance: NA
CDR3aa: CASSLGAGDYEQYF

j_gene: TRBJ2-7
v_gene: TRBV5-4
abundance: NA
CDR3aa: CASSQERGLAGGEQYF

j_gene: TRBJ1-2
v_gene: TRBV6-5
abundance: NA
CDR3aa: CASSYGEGGYGYTF

j_gene: TRBJ2-3
v_gene: TRBV29-1
abundance: NA
CDR3aa: CSALLLERDSTDTQYF

j_gene: TRBJ2-2
v_gene: TRBV9
abundance: NA
CDR3aa: CASNGGGPGELFF

j_gene: TRBJ1-1
v_gene: TRBV6-5
abundance: few
CDR3aa: CASSERQTNTEAFF

j_gene: TRBJ2-1
v_gene: TRBV6-6
abundance: NA
CDR3aa: CASSPLWTFEQFF

j_gene: TRBJ2-7
v_gene: TRBV4-3
abundance: medium-sized
CDR3aa: CASSQDVVGGGYEQYF

j_gene: TRBJ1-2
v_gene: TRBV2
abundance: NA
CDR3aa: CASTSVGTAYGYTF

j_gene: TRBJ2-2
v_gene: TRBV5-1
abundance: few
CDR3aa: CASSPAPVNRASRTGELFF

j_gene: TRBJ1-1
v_gene: TRBV13
abundance: medium-sized
CDR3aa: CASSFSGDNTEAFF

j_gene: TRBJ2-6
v_gene: TRBV6-5
abundance: NA
CDR3aa: CASSYSAAGANVLTF

j_gene: TRBJ2-7
v_gene: TRBV5-1
abundance: NA
CDR3aa: CASAWDRTYEQYF

j_gene: TRBJ1-2
v_gene: TRBV29-1
abundance: NA
CDR3aa: CSGTGNYGYTF

j_gene: TRBJ2-1
v_gene: TRBV10-1
abundance: few
CDR3aa: CASSESGLRNEQFF

j_gene: TRBJ1-1
v_gene: TRBV19
abundance: NA
CDR3aa: CASSIGGPFTEAFF

j_gene: TRBJ2-7
v_gene: TRBV7-9
abundance: NA
CDR3aa: CASSAIYEQYF

j_gene: TRBJ1-1
v_gene: TRBV4-1
abundance: NA
CDR3aa: CASGPGRNTEAFF